This T cell receptor beta chain stems from a study of technical replicates of blood from several donors. Assay used: immunoSEQ multiplex PCR; TCRdb lists only in-frame clones, some missing. Found here are under 85,000 clones, about 86% of them singletons; the top ten hold more than 5%. Between the trimmed V and J ends, which lost 3 bases and 11 bases, there was a span of 16 bases. This CDR3 is built from 12 residues. Germline CDR1 reads SQVTM; CDR2 reads ANQGSEA. Sequencing was performed on PBMCs. The TCR originated in a human donor in good health. Some clones in this sample may be carry-over from other donors' samples. The rearrangement joins TRBV29-1 to TRBJ1-1; weak D call: TRBD1 (5 bases). Here the CDR3 reads CSVESPGLWAFF. Written as DNA, the CDR3 is TGCAGCGTTGAGAGTCCAGGGCTATGGGCTTTCTTT.